This T cell receptor (beta chain) was obtained from a study of blood T cell repertoires in COVID-19. At the level of the study: Acute and convalescent COVID-19 specimens originated in the United States, Italy and Spain. The analysed material was cDNA or gDNA that came from T cells, B-cell-depleted T cells, or PBMCs.

J gave up 0 bases and V 1 base, and 1 base lay outside the gene matches. The CDR3 contains 16 residues. Germline V gene sequence: CDR1 LGHNA, CDR2 YSLEER. In the source study's methods: Estimation of nucleated cell counts relied on the amplification of reference gene primers. The assay was immunoSEQ multiplex PCR, and TCRdb's table has in-frame clones only and misses some. For V, J and clone size, that table is used; D and trimming come from the DNA. The table includes more than 250,000 clones, roughly 87% detected once. The sequencing sample was made of peripheral blood. The TCR originated in a human donor in a cohort sampled during active COVID-19. The chain is built from TRBV4-3 and TRBJ2-5; TRBD2 aligns across 11 bases. DNA for the CDR3: TGCGCCAGCAGCCAAGGACTAGCGGGATACCAAGAGACCCAGTACTTC. The encoded protein is CASSQGLAGYQETQYF.